This T cell receptor (beta chain) was sequenced during a study of CD8 T cells in Susac syndrome. Roughly 0.45 to 1 ug RNA was reverse transcribed with random hexamers. Amplification of the TCR beta CDR3 was carried out by immunoSEQ multiplex PCR, which spanned a total of 54 Vbeta and 13 Jbeta segments. TCRdb ran MiXCR on the immunoSEQ multiplex PCR reads and lists one entry per CDR3 protein. The sample lists approximately 65,000 distinct CDR3 sequences, more than 80% occurring once. Germline V gene sequence: CDR1 MNHEY, CDR2 SVGAGI. Trimming took 0 bases from V and 2 from J, leaving 7 bases between them. The CDR3 is 14 amino acids.

This TCR derives from a human donor in good health. The chain is built from TRBV6-5 and TRBJ1-2; tentatively, D is TRBD1 (5 bases). The sequenced sample was CD8+ T cells from PBMCs. As DNA, the CDR3 is TGTGCCAGCAGTTACTCGACAGAGAACTATGGCTACACCTTC. Its protein is CASSYSTENYGYTF.